These T cell receptor beta chains were read from a single sample in a study of tissue T cells after allogeneic stem cell transplantation. Assay: immunoSEQ multiplex PCR; the TCRdb copy retains only in-frame clones and omits some. This repertoire shows roughly 9,200 clones, approximately 61% found once; its top ten account for 9% to 10%. The sample here was tissue from the jejunum, taken at autopsy. Receptors were obtained from a woman aged 18 to 55 with breast cancer. Each CDR3 is given with its conserved first and last residue. The D gene is left open where the match is weak. The size of a clone is reported for some rows only, either as once, few or many, or as a class for expanded clones.

v_call: TRBV30; j_call: TRBJ1-6; d_call: .; clone_size: few; cdr3_aa: CAWSTDSNSPLHF; cdr3_nt: TGTGCCTGGAGCACCGACAGCAATTCACCCCTCCACTTT
v_call: TRBV19; j_call: TRBJ2-3; d_call: .; clone_size: .; cdr3_aa: CASSIAFLGDTQYF; cdr3_nt: TGTGCCAGTAGTATAGCCTTTTTGGGAGATACGCAGTATTTT
v_call: TRBV19; j_call: TRBJ2-7; d_call: TRBD2; clone_size: .; cdr3_aa: CASSDSSGDYEQYF; cdr3_nt: TGTGCCAGTAGTGATTCTAGCGGGGACTACGAGCAGTACTTC
v_call: TRBV6-2/TRBV6-3; j_call: TRBJ2-2; d_call: .; clone_size: .; cdr3_aa: CASSYAQPYTGELFF; cdr3_nt: TGTGCCAGCAGTTACGCCCAGCCGTACACCGGGGAGCTGTTTTTT
v_call: TRBV6-4; j_call: TRBJ2-5; d_call: TRBD1; clone_size: .; cdr3_aa: CASSLRDRVLETQYF; cdr3_nt: TGTGCCAGCAGTCTCCGGGACAGGGTTTTGGAGACCCAGTACTTC
v_call: TRBV25-1; j_call: TRBJ1-6; d_call: .; clone_size: medium-sized; cdr3_aa: CASRLEQNSPLHF; cdr3_nt: TGTGCCAGCAGGCTAGAACAGAATTCACCCCTCCACTTT
v_call: TRBV3-1/TRBV3-2; j_call: TRBJ2-6; d_call: .; clone_size: .; cdr3_aa: CASSQAGTGANVLTF; cdr3_nt: TGTGCCAGCAGCCAAGCCGGTACTGGGGCCAACGTCCTGACTTTC
v_call: TRBV9; j_call: TRBJ2-2; d_call: TRBD2; clone_size: .; cdr3_aa: CASSGPRLSGVYDTGELFF; cdr3_nt: TGTGCCAGCAGCGGCCCGAGGTTGAGCGGGGTCTACGACACCGGGGAGCTGTTTTTT
v_call: TRBV5-1; j_call: TRBJ2-3; d_call: TRBD2; clone_size: .; cdr3_aa: CASSLGGRGRAGDTQYF; cdr3_nt: TGCGCCAGCAGCTTGGGGGGACGCGGGAGGGCCGGGGATACGCAGTATTTT
v_call: TRBV2; j_call: TRBJ2-3; d_call: .; clone_size: once; cdr3_aa: CASNYILADTQYF; cdr3_nt: TGTGCCAGCAATTATATTCTGGCAGATACGCAGTATTTT
v_call: TRBV5-4; j_call: TRBJ2-5; d_call: TRBD2; clone_size: few; cdr3_aa: CASGWRGSSGGETQYF; cdr3_nt: TGTGCCAGCGGTTGGCGTGGGTCTAGCGGGGGAGAGACCCAGTACTTC
v_call: TRBV11-1; j_call: TRBJ2-1; d_call: .; clone_size: .; cdr3_aa: CASSPSRGNNEQFF; cdr3_nt: TGTGCCAGCAGCCCCAGCAGGGGTAACAATGAGCAGTTCTTC
v_call: TRBV6-4; j_call: TRBJ2-1; d_call: TRBD2; clone_size: few; cdr3_aa: CASSGTSGKGAYNEQFF; cdr3_nt: TGTGCCAGCAGTGGGACTAGCGGGAAAGGGGCCTACAATGAGCAGTTCTTC
v_call: TRBV11-2; j_call: TRBJ2-7; d_call: .; clone_size: .; cdr3_aa: CASSLDRGYEQYF; cdr3_nt: TGTGCCAGCAGCTTAGATCGTGGTTACGAGCAGTACTTC
v_call: TRBV30; j_call: TRBJ2-3; d_call: TRBD2; clone_size: .; cdr3_aa: CAWGFSGGATDTQYF; cdr3_nt: TGTGCCTGGGGATTTAGCGGGGGGGCCACAGATACGCAGTATTTT
v_call: TRBV5-1; j_call: TRBJ2-5; d_call: .; clone_size: .; cdr3_aa: CASSLGYQETQYF; cdr3_nt: TGCGCCAGCAGCTTGGGGTACCAAGAGACCCAGTACTTC
v_call: TRBV7-2; j_call: TRBJ2-7; d_call: .; clone_size: few; cdr3_aa: CASRFSGTSYEQYF; cdr3_nt: TGTGCCAGCAGATTCTCAGGGACCTCCTACGAGCAGTACTTC
v_call: TRBV20-1; j_call: TRBJ2-3; d_call: .; clone_size: .; cdr3_aa: CSAAGVDTQYF; cdr3_nt: TGCAGTGCCGCGGGCGTGGATACGCAGTATTTT
v_call: TRBV5-6; j_call: TRBJ1-6; d_call: .; clone_size: few; cdr3_aa: CASSLALGSYNSPLHF; cdr3_nt: TGTGCCAGCAGCTTGGCACTTGGCTCCTATAATTCACCCCTCCACTTT
v_call: TRBV28; j_call: TRBJ1-5; d_call: .; clone_size: .; cdr3_aa: CASSFPGTSNQPQHF; cdr3_nt: TGTGCCAGCAGTTTTCCAGGGACTAGCAATCAGCCCCAGCATTTT
v_call: TRBV3-1/TRBV3-2; j_call: TRBJ2-6; d_call: .; clone_size: few; cdr3_aa: CASSPLGAGGANVLTF; cdr3_nt: TGTGCCAGCAGCCCTCTTGGGGCGGGCGGGGCCAACGTCCTGACTTTC
v_call: TRBV5-6; j_call: TRBJ1-1; d_call: .; clone_size: .; cdr3_aa: CASSSWGVQWWAFF; cdr3_nt: TGTGCCAGCAGCTCGTGGGGGGTACAGTGGTGGGCTTTCTTT
v_call: TRBV30; j_call: TRBJ1-5; d_call: TRBD1; clone_size: .; cdr3_aa: CAWSRQGWEPQHF; cdr3_nt: TGTGCCTGGAGTAGACAGGGATGGGAGCCCCAGCATTTT
v_call: TRBV29-1; j_call: TRBJ1-1; d_call: .; clone_size: .; cdr3_aa: CSVEFRGNTEAFF; cdr3_nt: TGCAGCGTTGAATTCCGGGGGAACACTGAAGCTTTCTTT
v_call: TRBV29-1; j_call: TRBJ1-4; d_call: TRBD1; clone_size: medium-sized; cdr3_aa: CSGGQENEKLFF; cdr3_nt: TGCAGCGGGGGACAGGAAAATGAAAAACTGTTTTTT
v_call: TRBV11-3; j_call: TRBJ2-1; d_call: .; clone_size: .; cdr3_aa: CASSLKFPNEQFF; cdr3_nt: TGTGCCAGCAGCTTAAAGTTCCCCAATGAGCAGTTCTTC
v_call: TRBV7-8; j_call: TRBJ2-5; d_call: .; clone_size: .; cdr3_aa: CASSETVQETQYF; cdr3_nt: TGTGCCAGCAGCGAGACAGTGCAAGAGACCCAGTACTTC
v_call: TRBV30; j_call: TRBJ1-5; d_call: .; clone_size: .; cdr3_aa: CAWSVLGEQPQHF; cdr3_nt: TGTGCCTGGAGTGTACTGGGGGAGCAGCCCCAGCATTTT
v_call: TRBV19; j_call: TRBJ2-3; d_call: .; clone_size: .; cdr3_aa: CASSTGRRGGLGDTQYF; cdr3_nt: TGTGCCAGTAGTACTGGACGGAGGGGGGGCCTCGGAGATACGCAGTATTTT
v_call: TRBV9; j_call: TRBJ2-7; d_call: .; clone_size: once; cdr3_aa: CASSPSSRGEQYF; cdr3_nt: TGTGCCAGCAGCCCTAGTAGCCGAGGGGAGCAGTACTTC
v_call: TRBV29-1; j_call: TRBJ2-3; d_call: .; clone_size: .; cdr3_aa: CSVGTTSTDTQYF; cdr3_nt: TGCAGCGTGGGCACGACTAGCACAGATACGCAGTATTTT
v_call: TRBV5-1; j_call: TRBJ1-1; d_call: .; clone_size: .; cdr3_aa: CASSLEEGSTEAFF; cdr3_nt: TGCGCCAGCAGCTTGGAAGAAGGTTCCACTGAAGCTTTCTTT
v_call: TRBV4-3; j_call: TRBJ2-5; d_call: TRBD2; clone_size: few; cdr3_aa: CASSQDRGLEETQYF; cdr3_nt: TGCGCCAGCAGCCAAGATCGAGGACTAGAAGAGACCCAGTACTTC
v_call: TRBV28; j_call: TRBJ1-4; d_call: .; clone_size: .; cdr3_aa: CASSLTGTGGNEKLFF; cdr3_nt: TGTGCCAGCAGTTTAACCGGGACGGGGGGGAATGAAAAACTGTTTTTT
v_call: TRBV6-5; j_call: TRBJ2-3; d_call: .; clone_size: .; cdr3_aa: CASRSSGDIDTQYF; cdr3_nt: TGTGCCAGCAGGAGTTCAGGGGACATAGATACGCAGTATTTT
v_call: TRBV19; j_call: TRBJ1-4; d_call: .; clone_size: few; cdr3_aa: CASTPQDYNEKLFF; cdr3_nt: TGTGCCAGTACCCCACAGGACTATAATGAAAAACTGTTTTTT
v_call: TRBV5-5; j_call: TRBJ1-2; d_call: TRBD1; clone_size: .; cdr3_aa: CASSPIPGQGVDTF; cdr3_nt: TGTGCCAGCAGCCCGATTCCGGGACAGGGGGTAGACACCTTC
v_call: TRBV5-4; j_call: TRBJ2-1; d_call: .; clone_size: once; cdr3_aa: CASSQGAGTYNEQFF; cdr3_nt: TGTGCCAGCAGCCAAGGGGCGGGTACCTACAATGAGCAGTTCTTC
v_call: TRBV5-4; j_call: TRBJ2-7; d_call: TRBD2; clone_size: few; cdr3_aa: CASGGSGASEQYF; cdr3_nt: TGTGCCAGCGGCGGTAGCGGGGCCTCCGAGCAGTACTTC
v_call: TRBV13; j_call: TRBJ1-6; d_call: .; clone_size: .; cdr3_aa: CASSPRSVRPSSYNSPLHF; cdr3_nt: TGTGCCAGCAGCCCTAGGTCCGTTAGGCCTAGCTCCTATAATTCACCCCTCCACTTT
v_call: TRBV18; j_call: TRBJ2-2; d_call: .; clone_size: .; cdr3_aa: CASSPPADTGELFF; cdr3_nt: TGTGCCAGCTCACCACCGGCTGACACCGGGGAGCTGTTTTTT
v_call: TRBV24-1; j_call: TRBJ2-3; d_call: .; clone_size: .; cdr3_aa: CATSDVGVTDTQYF; cdr3_nt: TGTGCCACCAGTGATGTCGGGGTCACAGATACGCAGTATTTT
v_call: TRBV24-1; j_call: TRBJ1-5; d_call: TRBD1; clone_size: few; cdr3_aa: CATSDSRQGSQPQHF; cdr3_nt: TGTGCCACCAGTGATTCTCGACAGGGAAGTCAGCCCCAGCATTTT
v_call: TRBV6-2/TRBV6-3; j_call: TRBJ2-7; d_call: TRBD2; clone_size: .; cdr3_aa: CASSYVGGAYEQYF; cdr3_nt: TGTGCCAGCAGTTACGTTGGGGGGGCCTACGAGCAGTACTTC
v_call: TRBV7-2; j_call: TRBJ2-4; d_call: .; clone_size: .; cdr3_aa: CASSSVLRRLDIQYF; cdr3_nt: TGTGCCAGCAGCTCCGTTCTGAGGAGGTTGGACATTCAGTACTTC
v_call: TRBV4-2; j_call: TRBJ2-5; d_call: TRBD2; clone_size: medium-sized; cdr3_aa: CASSQWSSGDSGETQYF; cdr3_nt: TGTGCCAGCAGCCAATGGTCTAGCGGGGACTCAGGAGAGACCCAGTACTTC
v_call: TRBV11-2; j_call: TRBJ1-1; d_call: TRBD1; clone_size: .; cdr3_aa: CASKAQGVNTEAFF; cdr3_nt: TGTGCCAGCAAGGCGCAGGGGGTAAACACTGAAGCTTTCTTT
v_call: TRBV5-1; j_call: TRBJ2-5; d_call: .; clone_size: .; cdr3_aa: CASSTGLPQETQYF; cdr3_nt: TGCGCCAGCAGCACGGGACTTCCCCAAGAGACCCAGTACTTC